This T cell receptor (beta chain) came from a study of blood T cell repertoires in COVID-19. Clones were read by immunoSEQ multiplex PCR, and TCRdb kept only the in-frame ones, dropping some. The sample lists approximately 100,000 clones; approximately 85% were seen once. CDR3 length: 13 amino acids. Deletions cut 6 bases from V and 8 bases from J, with 11 bases between. Germline CDR1 is SEHNR and CDR2 is FQNEAQ (reference sequence). Sequencing was done on a sample of peripheral blood. The V and J genes are TRBV7-9 and TRBJ1-6, with D possibly TRBD1 on 6 matching bases. The receptor was derived from a human donor in a cohort sampled during active COVID-19. The CDR3 DNA reads TGTGCCAGCAGTCGGGAGGGGGATTCACCCCTCCACTTT. This encodes CASSREGDSPLHF. The complete variable domain, with remaining parts taken from reference TRBV7-9 and TRBJ1-6, reads DTGVSQNPRHKITKRGQNVTFRCDPISEHNRLYWYRQTLGQGPEFLTYFQNEAQLEKSRLLSDRFSAERPKGSFSTLEIQRTEQGDSAMYLCASSREGDSPLHFGNGTRLTVT.